This section outlines one T cell receptor (beta chain) sequence together with its context. Its antigen is currently unknown. Treatment noted: oral pan-JAK inhibitor, 5-10 mg twice daily. Specimens obtained from alopecia areata patients comprised lesional scalp punch biopsies and peripheral blood. This specimen comes from a study of CD8+ T cells in alopecia areata. As for the study in general: Treatment comprised oral tofacitinib, 5 to 10 mg twice daily, in treated patients. Scoring treated patients' severity relied on the percentage of scalp area affected. Study findings and constraints: Treatment with tofacitinib significantly lowered scalp clonality and reduced expanded CD8+ clones among the top 100.

The germline V and J ends were trimmed by 4 bases and 1 base, with 18 bases remaining between them. The CDR3 covers 16 residues. Germline V gives CDR1 SGDLS, CDR2 YYNGEE. As the sequencing template, cDNA was produced by extracting RNA and reverse transcribing it. The assay was immunoSEQ multiplex PCR, and TCRdb's table has in-frame clones only and misses some. Altogether roughly 180,000 clones are present, approximately 50% being singletons, with the ten largest covering roughly 9.1%. The receptor was derived from a human donor with alopecia areata. The gene calls are TRBV9 and TRBJ2-7; tentative D call: TRBD1 (5 bases). Sequenced here: CD8+ T cells sorted from blood, sampled between weeks 51 and 54, from a patient treated with tofacitinib. The CDR3 nucleotides are TGTGCCAGCAGCCTATCCTCCACAGGCCAATCCTACGAGCAGTACTTC. Residues: CASSLSSTGQSYEQYF.